The source of this TCR beta chain is a study of T-cell reconstitution after alpha-beta-depleted transplantation in children. This clonotype was seen repeatedly, ten times or more. The CDR3 extends over 17 amino acids. The V end lost 3 bases, the J end lost 4 bases, and 19 bases lay between the germline ends. The library targeted TCRbeta and was prepared with unique molecular identifiers. TCRdb reprocessed the PCR reads with MiXCR, giving one entry per CDR3 protein. In the table there are some 200,000 distinct CDR3 sequences, 14% to 15% of which are singletons. The sequencing used PBMCs from the stem cell graft donor, collected from the stem cell graft. V usage is TRBV12-3 or TRBV12-4 and J usage is TRBJ2-1; D not resolved. This receptor was obtained from a human donor who donated a stem cell graft to a child with acute lymphoblastic leukemia. The CDR3, as DNA: TGTGCCAGCAGTTTGCACCCCCGGGCGGCTGTTTACAATGAGCAGTTCTTC. Protein sequence: CASSLHPRAAVYNEQFF.